Shown below are 24 T cell receptor beta chains from a single sample sequenced in a study of patients and donors after allogeneic stem cell transplantation. TCRdb redid the calling of the RT-PCR reads with MiXCR, one entry per CDR3 protein. Of some 960,000 distinct CDR3 sequences listed, about 20% are singletons. The sample taken for sequencing was blood, either unsorted or a sorted T cell fraction (not recorded which). These receptors all stem from a human donor who was either an allogeneic HSCT recipient or a stem cell or donor lymphocyte infusion donor (not recorded which). It is not recorded whose cells these are; they may come from a transplant donor.

The CDR3 region has the DNA TGTGCCAGCAGCTTAGGAAGGGAAATATTTGGGAATGAGCAGTTCTTC. Translated: CASSLGREIFGNEQFF. J is TRBJ2-1 and V is TRBV7-8; D gene uncertain. The CDR3 has 16 amino acids. V was shortened by 1 base and J by 7 bases, with 17 bases between the two germline ends. Per germline, CDR1 SGHVS and CDR2 FQNEAQ.

The V gene is TRBV6-2 or TRBV6-3, the J gene TRBJ2-1; no clear D gene. Trimming shortened V by 2 bases and J by 5 bases, and 13 bases separated the two germline ends. This CDR3 spans 15 amino acids. Germline loops: CDR1 MNHEY, CDR2 SVGEGT. The CDR3: CASSYRVAYNNEQFF. Here the CDR3 DNA reads TGTGCCAGCAGTTACCGGGTAGCCTATAACAATGAGCAGTTCTTC.

J is TRBJ2-7 and V is TRBV3-1, with D possibly being TRBD1 (5 bases). The CDR3 extends over 11 amino acids. Germline V gene lookup returns CDR1 LGHDT and CDR2 YNNKEL (reference sequence). Trimming took off 6 bases at V and 8 bases at J, with 11 bases between the two ends. The CDR3 loop is CASSKTGQQYF. The CDR3 DNA reads as TGTGCCAGCAGTAAAACAGGCCAGCAGTACTTC.

The CDR3 reads CASSLGGLAGGGGTDTQYF. In DNA form, the CDR3 reads TGTGCCAGCAGCTTAGGAGGCCTAGCGGGGGGTGGGGGCACAGATACGCAGTATTTT. The chain employs TRBV11-2 and TRBJ2-3; 11 nucleotides match TRBD2. V lost 1 base, J lost 1 base, and 10 bases stayed unmatched. CDR1 is SGHAT and CDR2 is FQNNGV in the germline V gene. The CDR3 runs 19 residues.

This clonotype was detected a few times. The V and J genes are TRBV27 and TRBJ2-4, with 7 bases aligning to TRBD2. CDR1 MNHEY and CDR2 SMNVEV come from the germline V gene (reference sequence). Unmatched junction bases numbered 9, after V lost 4 bases and J lost 9 bases. This CDR3 comprises 14 residues. The CDR3 nucleotides read TGTGCCAGCAGTTCTCTGGGGCGGGGGTGCATTCAGTACTTC. As protein: CASSSLGRGCIQYF.

This clonotype was counted only a few times. The rearrangement links TRBV3-1 to TRBJ1-1; D ambiguous. V lost 5 bases, J lost 1 base, and 14 bases lay in between. The CDR3 is made up of 15 amino acids. The germline V gene encodes CDR1 LGHDT and CDR2 YNNKEL (reference sequence). The CDR3 loop reads CASSTLGFGNTEAFF. In DNA form, the CDR3 reads TGTGCCAGCAGCACACTAGGATTCGGGAACACTGAAGCTTTCTTT.

This clonotype was picked up a small number of times. The gene calls are TRBV24-1 and TRBJ2-7; D gene unclear. Trimming cost V 3 bases and J 4 bases, with 3 bases left between them. Germline V lookup: CDR1 KGHDR, CDR2 SFDVKD. This CDR3 is 11 amino acids long. The CDR3 spells CATSDVYEQYF. DNA for the CDR3: TGTGCCACCAGTGATGTGTACGAGCAGTACTTC.

V gene TRBV20-1 combines with J gene TRBJ1-5; possibly TRBD1 for D (6 bases). The CDR3 contains 13 residues. V was shortened by 3 bases and J by 7 bases, with 13 bases between the two germline ends. Per germline, CDR1 DFQATT and CDR2 SNEGSKA (reference sequence). In DNA, the CDR3 is TGCAGTGCTAGTAAGGGGGGAACCCAGCCCCAGCATTTT. It is translated as CSASKGGTQPQHF.

This clonotype appeared a few times. V and J are TRBV5-1 and TRBJ1-1; D not resolved. In germline, CDR1 is SGHRS, CDR2 YFSETQ. There are 17 residues in the CDR3. Trimming took 0 bases from V and 1 from J, leaving 16 bases between them. Here the CDR3 reads CASSLDRYNAKNTEAFF. The CDR3 DNA reads as TGCGCCAGCAGCTTGGACAGATATAACGCCAAGAACACTGAAGCTTTCTTT.

The chain recombines TRBV20-1 with TRBJ2-7, with D perhaps given as TRBD1 or TRBD2 (5 bases each). This CDR3 contains 11 residues. Germline-derived CDR1 and CDR2 are DFQATT and SNEGSKA (reference sequence). The ends were cut back, 5 bases at V and 13 bases at J, with 18 bases in the middle. The CDR3 sequence: CSAAPGPIVYF. Written as DNA, the CDR3 is TGCAGTGCTGCTCCGGGACCCATTGTATACTTC.

This clonotype was counted only a few times. The chain couples TRBV4-1 to TRBJ1-1; TRBD1 aligns across 7 bases. The CDR3 is 15 residues long. The germline V gene encodes CDR1 MGHRA and CDR2 YSYEKL. V lost 0 bases and J lost 5; bases outside the gene matches: 6. The CDR3 nucleotides read TGCGCCAGCAGCCAAGATCTCAGGGGGATAACTGAAGCTTTCTTT. Encoded protein: CASSQDLRGITEAFF.

The table lists this clonotype with a few counts. The J gene is TRBJ2-7, the V gene TRBV15; TRBD1 or TRBD2 may be the D gene (5 bases each). The germline V gene has CDR1 LNHNV and CDR2 YYDKDF (reference sequence). The CDR3 has 13 amino acids. V was shortened by 4 bases and J by 2 bases, with 9 bases between the two germline ends. This CDR3 reads CATSKGPTYEQYF. The DNA of the CDR3 is TGTGCCACCAGCAAGGGACCAACCTACGAGCAGTACTTC.

V and J are TRBV12-3 or TRBV12-4 and TRBJ1-6, with D uncertain. This CDR3 has 14 amino acids. V was trimmed by 4 bases and J by 5 bases, leaving 9 bases between them. The CDR3 DNA follows: TGTGCCAGCAGTTCGCGTGGCCATAATTCACCCCTCCACTTT. This encodes CASSSRGHNSPLHF.

The chain recombines TRBV28 with TRBJ2-7; D call uncertain. The CDR3 covers 16 residues. The V end was cut by 3 bases, the J end by 0 bases, with 15 bases between. In germline, CDR1 is MDHEN, CDR2 SYDVKM. The chain's CDR3 is CASSFPLAASSYEQYF. The CDR3 coding sequence is TGTGCCAGCAGTTTCCCCTTGGCGGCTTCCTCCTACGAGCAGTACTTC.

The V gene is TRBV12-3 or TRBV12-4, the J gene TRBJ2-7; 7 nucleotides match TRBD2. Unmatched junction bases numbered 12, after V lost 3 bases and J lost 7 bases. There are 15 residues in the CDR3. CDR3 nucleotide sequence: TGTGCCAGCAGTTTTCGGGGGGAGGGCCTTCGGGAGCAGTACTTC. The encoded protein is CASSFRGEGLREQYF.

This clonotype was detected only a few times. The chain uses TRBV25-1 and TRBJ1-5; no reliable D call. Trimming removed 4 bases at V and 7 bases at J, with 14 bases between. In germline, CDR1 is MGHDK, CDR2 SYGVNS. This CDR3 is built from 14 residues. CDR3: CASSADASLQPQHF. The CDR3 bases are TGTGCCAGCAGTGCCGACGCGTCCCTCCAGCCCCAGCATTTT.

In its sample, this clonotype was seen a few times. This chain's CDR3 is CAWSVLGWVAFF. DNA of the CDR3: TGTGCCTGGAGTGTATTAGGGTGGGTCGCTTTCTTT. The chain uses TRBV30 and TRBJ1-1; D remains ambiguous. Germline V gene sequence: CDR1 GTSNPN, CDR2 SVGIG (reference sequence). The CDR3 is 12 residues long. Trimming shortened V by 0 bases and J by 11 bases, and 13 bases separated the two germline ends.

The chain has TRBV5-1 and TRBJ1-5; TRBD1 is a possible D gene (5 bases). The CDR3 loop spans 14 amino acids. Deletions cut 0 bases from V and 6 bases from J, with 10 bases between. CDR1 and CDR2 from the germline V gene are SGHRS and YFSETQ. This CDR3 is CASSLEEGIQPQHF. CDR3 bases: TGCGCCAGCAGCTTGGAGGAGGGGATTCAGCCCCAGCATTTT.

Concerning this clonotype: The junction differs from germline at one of its ends, possibly a read error. V usage is TRBV9 and J usage is TRBJ1-6; D is perhaps TRBD1 (6 bases). The germline gives CDR1 SGDLS, CDR2 YYNGEE. The CDR3 contains 14 residues. CDR3 residues: CASSVQGGNSPPHF. CDR3 coding DNA: TGTGCCAGCAGCGTCCAAGGGGGAAATTCACCCCCCCACTTT.

This clonotype has just a few counts. This chain joins TRBV20-1 and TRBJ1-4; unclear D gene. CDR3 length: 15 residues. The V end lost 0 bases, the J end lost 8 bases, and 16 bases lay between the germline ends. Germline CDR1 DFQATT, CDR2 SNEGSKA (reference sequence). The CDR3 DNA reads TGCAGTGCTAGAGATCGAGGGCTTCCGCGAGAAAAACTGTTTTTT. Protein: CSARDRGLPREKLFF.

The chain combines TRBV7-8 with TRBJ2-7, with D unclear. The CDR3 is made up of 14 amino acids. Germline lookup yields CDR1 SGHVS and CDR2 FQNEAQ. V gave up 1 base and J gave up 3 bases, with 10 bases separating them. Here the CDR3 reads CASSLGQPDYEQYF. For the CDR3, the DNA is TGTGCCAGCAGCTTAGGGCAACCAGACTACGAGCAGTACTTC.

This clonotype occurred a few times. The chain carries TRBV11-2 and TRBJ2-3; D ambiguous. CDR3 length: 15 residues. Germline values: CDR1 SGHAT, CDR2 FQNNGV. V gave up 1 base and J gave up 8 bases, with 16 bases separating them. CDR3 loop: CASSLGAGPKGTQYF. As DNA, the CDR3 is TGTGCCAGCAGCTTAGGGGCAGGTCCCAAGGGTACGCAGTATTTT.

This clonotype was observed a handful of times. This rearrangement joins TRBV6-2 or TRBV6-3 to TRBJ1-5, with D tentatively TRBD1 (5 bases). CDR1 and CDR2 from the germline V gene are MNHEY and SVGEGT. The CDR3 consists of 16 residues. V was shortened by 5 bases and J by 4 bases, with 18 bases between the two germline ends. CDR3 coding DNA: TGTGCCAGCAGTCCTGACCGGGGGAAGGTGAATCAGCCCCAGCATTTT. It yields the protein CASSPDRGKVNQPQHF.

The gene calls are TRBV18 and TRBJ2-1; D is unclear. Germline CDR1 KGHSH, CDR2 LQKENI. This CDR3 has 16 residues. Trimming stripped 3 bases from V and 10 bases from J, with 22 bases between. The CDR3 DNA reads as TGTGCCAGCTCACCGCTTCCGAACACTCTAAGCACCGAGCAGTTCTTC. Residues: CASSPLPNTLSTEQFF.